The sequence of this TCR beta chain was determined in a study of PD-L1 blockade in urothelial cancer. Study context: Analyses used blood from 3 weeks (second dose) and 6 weeks after treatment start. Points from the study as a whole: Better survival was predicted by below-median pretreatment blood TCR clonality.

With V trimmed by 4 bases and J by 2 bases, 7 bases remained unmatched. CDR1 is SGHTS, CDR2 YDEGEE, per germline. CDR3 size: 15 residues. Concerning this clone itself: Its antigen is undetermined.

Synthetic TCR analog templates were added to each PCR reaction. Produced via immunoSEQ multiplex PCR; TCRdb's table is partial and in-frame only. The sample records around 50,000 clones, 82% being singletons. Time point in this sample: pretreatment peripheral blood. Material: PBMCs, obtained around atezolizumab (anti-PD-L1) treatment. The V gene is TRBV5-8, the J gene TRBJ2-7, with 9 positions matching TRBD1. The sequence was obtained from a man aged 50 to 59 with urothelial cancer. CDR3 DNA: TGTGCCAGCAGCCTTCAGGGACAGGGTCCCTACGAGCAGTACTTC. It yields the protein CASSLQGQGPYEQYF.